This entry is about one TCR beta chain. The entry originates in a study of blood T cell repertoires in COVID-19. In the authors' methods: Amplified reference gene primers provided the basis for estimating nucleated cell counts. Some clones are missing from TCRdb's copy, which holds only in-frame ones; the method was immunoSEQ multiplex PCR. V and J calls and clone size come straight from that table; D and trimming were deduced from the DNA. The sample has about 140,000 clones; roughly 88% are singletons. The germline V gene has CDR1 WNHNN and CDR2 SYGVQD (reference sequence). Trimming shortened V by 7 bases and J by 5 bases, and 27 bases separated the two germline ends. The CDR3 sequence is 18 residues long.

This rearrangement joins TRBV10-1 to TRBJ1-5; D might be TRBD1 (5 bases). The receptor was isolated from a woman in her 50s with acute or convalescent COVID-19. Sequencing was performed on peripheral blood. CDR3 bases: TGCGCCAGCACATACCCCTCGTTTCAGGGAGGAGGCGATCAGCCCCAGCATTTT. It yields the protein CASTYPSFQGGGDQPQHF.